This T cell receptor (beta chain) originates from a study of T cell changes during pregnancy in multiple sclerosis. The CDR3 totals 12 residues. In germline, CDR1 is SQVTM, CDR2 ANQGSEA. V dropped 7 bases and J dropped 5; count of bases not matched to a gene: 7. TCRdb keeps only in-frame clones here, not all; method: immunoSEQ multiplex PCR. The sample carries about 77,000 clones, approximately 90% recorded once. Sequencing used peripheral blood, obtained before pregnancy. The chain has TRBV29-1 and TRBJ1-1, with TRBD1 matching 7 bases. The TCR was taken from a female donor with multiple sclerosis, enrolled in a pregnancy study. The CDR3 DNA is TGCAGCGGACAGGGAGGAGGGACTGAAGCTTTCTTT. Residues: CSGQGGGTEAFF.